The source of this T cell receptor (beta chain) is a study of shared clonotypes between healthy human individuals. In the authors' workflow: Filtering differed, since immunoSEQ gave only junction sequences and no quality scores. The protocol was immunoSEQ multiplex PCR, while the TCRdb copy is restricted to in-frame clones and leaves out a portion. Clonal size and the V and J genes are those of that table, whereas D and trimming came from the DNA. The table has over a million clones, 75% to 80% seen once. The CDR3 runs 15 residues. Germline trimming cut 6 bases from V and 4 bases from J; bases unmatched to any gene: 8. Per the germline V gene, CDR1 is ENHRY and CDR2 is SYGVKD. Study-level points and caveats: Rarefaction exposed incomplete sorted-subset sequencing despite large depth. Among donors, the sharing of clonotypes was expected to be influenced by sequencing depth. It was observed that roughly 5.4% of naive CD4 clonotypes were shared across a handful of donors.

This clone turned up a few times. Its antigen remains unidentified. The J gene is TRBJ1-4, the V gene TRBV10-3, with 7 nucleotides matching TRBD1. The sample taken for sequencing was memory CD4+ T cells from PBMCs. Documented subset: CD45RA-negative fraction. The sequence derives from a man in his late teens or twenties in good health. Some clones in this sample may be carry-over from other donors' samples. The chain's CDR3 is CAISDAGTVNEKLFF. CDR3 in DNA: TGTGCCATCAGCGACGCCGGGACAGTTAATGAAAAACTGTTTTTT.